Described below is a single T cell receptor (beta chain) sequence and its context. This clonotype was observed a few times. Its target antigen remains unknown. No base quality values were provided; no much bigger clone lies one nucleotide off. The sample originates from a study of T cells after yellow fever vaccination (dated by TCRdb to between 2017 and 2020). At the level of the whole study: Libraries from fractions with low cell numbers were prepared with the SMART-Seq v4 Ultra Low Input RNA kit. To follow T-cell clones before and after both primary and booster YFV17D yellow fever vaccination, bulk TCR alpha and beta repertoires underwent longitudinal sequencing. Two healthy male donors made up the cohort, one aged 18 to 29 years and the other aged 30 to 40 years. Blood was drawn at multiple timepoints before and after primary and secondary immunization, with bulk PBMC replicates and cell subsets isolated.

The CDR3 sequence holds 14 residues, the cysteine and phenylalanine included. Only CDR3 DNA is held: 42 bases, read in frame from base 1. V is pruned by 9 bases and J by 4 bases, leaving 3 bases of the junction without a gene match. CDR1 SNHLY and CDR2 FYNNEI are derived from the germline V gene. Explained via the paper, the treatment or condition label denotes: live attenuated yellow fever vaccine strain. At each blood-draw timepoint, two biological replicates of bulk PBMCs were obtained. A standard Ficoll-Paque protocol was used to isolate PBMCs from peripheral blood. TriZol was used to extract RNA from bulk PBMCs, CD4 and CD8 fractions, and dextramer-positive and dextramer-negative fractions. What the work shows at the level of the full study, not this receptor alone: A small share of clonotypes occurred in both CD4 and CD8 compartments, likely arising from convergent recombination. Computational filtering was required because FACS-sorted repertoires could contain abundant contaminating clonotypes from the bulk population. The secondary T-cell response was weaker than the primary response but faster, peaking on day 5 instead of day 15. Only two donors were included in the study, so the extent to which the findings can be generalized is limited. After the booster, most clones that had expanded after primary vaccination were detected again (over 95% of CD4 and around 88% of CD8), suggesting broad maintenance of memory.

Synthesis of TCR cDNA relied on 5'RACE template switching, a step that introduced a universal primer site along with unique molecular identifiers. Priming of cDNA synthesis was performed from both the TCR alpha and TCR beta constant segments. Libraries were amplified in two PCR steps, with sample barcodes and sequencing adapters added in the second step. Sequencing of libraries was performed on Illumina HiSeq 2500 (2x100 bp) or NovaSeq (2x150 bp). In the source study's methods: MIGEC was used to demultiplex reads and collapse the reads into UMI consensus sequences, and MiXCR was used for V(D)J alignment. Clonotypes responding to the vaccine were identified with edgeR on replicate PBMC samples, with the criteria of FDR below 0.01 and a log2 fold change above 5 up to day 15. Each bulk clonotype received a CD4 or CD8 identity based on whether the sequenced CD4 or CD8 repertoire contained that clonotype at higher abundance. Clones were called with MiXCR by TCRdb after fastp trimmed the public reads at Q25, and only in-frame beta chains were retained. Each record represents a unique CDR3 protein, reported with the most common genes and DNA among its rows. These V and J calls are TCRdb output, not the study's own analysis. This sample lists about 300,000 distinct CDR3 sequences; around 6.8% were detected once. About 18% of the sample belongs to the ten largest clones.

Sample: PBMCs, taken approximately 40 days after the first yellow fever vaccination. The chain is made from TRBV2 and TRBJ2-3; 14 bases in between match TRBD2. The receptor's source is a man aged 18 to 29 who received the YFV17D yellow fever vaccine. The CDR3: CARGTSGGADTQYF. The nucleotides read TGTGCCAGGGGGACTAGCGGGGGTGCAGATACGCAGTATTTT. The CDR3 plus the reference TRBV2 and TRBJ2-3 genes for the other parts give the full variable domain: EPEVTQTPSHQVTQMGQEVILRCVPISNHLYFYWYRQILGQKVEFLVSFYNNEISEKSEIFDDQFSVERPDGSNFTLKIRSTKLEDSAMYFCARGTSGGADTQYFGPGTRLTVL.